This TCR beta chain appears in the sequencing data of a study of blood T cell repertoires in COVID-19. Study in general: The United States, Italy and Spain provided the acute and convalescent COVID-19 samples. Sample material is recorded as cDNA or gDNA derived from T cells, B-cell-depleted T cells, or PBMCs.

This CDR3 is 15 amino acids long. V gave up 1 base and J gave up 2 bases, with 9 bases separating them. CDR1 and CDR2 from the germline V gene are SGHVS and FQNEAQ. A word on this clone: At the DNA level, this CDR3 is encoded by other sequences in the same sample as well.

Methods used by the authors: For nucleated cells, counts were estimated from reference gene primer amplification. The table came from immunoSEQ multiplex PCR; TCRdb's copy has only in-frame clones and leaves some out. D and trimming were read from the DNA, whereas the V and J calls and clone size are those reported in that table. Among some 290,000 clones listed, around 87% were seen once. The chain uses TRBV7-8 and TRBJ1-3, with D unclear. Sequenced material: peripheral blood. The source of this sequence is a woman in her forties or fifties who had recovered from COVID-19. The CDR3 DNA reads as TGTGCCAGCAGCTTAGGGAGAGGGACTGGAAACACCATATATTTT. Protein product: CASSLGRGTGNTIYF.